The clone carrying this T cell receptor (beta chain) was seen at least ten times. Antigen: not known. TCRdb called the 5' RACE reads again in MiXCR, with one record for every CDR3 protein. The repertoire has just under 600,000 distinct CDR3 sequences, roughly 12% of them found once; the top ten carry about 14%. Trimming shortened V by 8 bases and J by 0 bases, and 9 bases separated the two germline ends. The CDR3 is 12 residues long. Germline lookup yields CDR1 SQVTM and CDR2 ANQGSEA. This sample is part of a study of T cells after yellow fever vaccination. Whole-study findings and limits: There was a possibility that FACS-sorted repertoires contained abundant clonotypes contaminating from the bulk population. Detected again after the booster were most primary-vaccination clones, at approximately 96% CD4 and 88% CD8.

The rearrangement joins TRBV29-1 to TRBJ2-3; possibly TRBD2 for D (5 bases). The sample in question was PBMCs, obtained on the day of the yellow fever booster vaccination. The sequence derives from a man aged 25-45 years who received the YFV17D yellow fever vaccine. CDR3 sequence reads: CSQAGSTDTQYF. In nucleotides, the CDR3 is TGCAGCCAGGCGGGCAGCACAGATACGCAGTATTTT.